Listed below are T cell receptor beta chains from one sample, sequenced in a study of blood T cell repertoires in COVID-19. TCRdb's copy holds only in-frame clones and misses some; the assay was immunoSEQ multiplex PCR. Among roughly 260,000 clones, about 83% were seen once, and the ten largest hold 3.6%. The specimen was PBMCs or T cells enriched from blood (not recorded which). Receptors originate from a woman in her thirties or forties who had been exposed to COVID-19. CDR3s include the opening cysteine and the closing phenylalanine or tryptophan. For some rows the clone size is stated as once, few or many, or as a class when expanded; others skip it.

clone size	J gene	V gene	CDR3 protein
few	TRBJ2-1	TRBV12-3/TRBV12-4	CASTIYNEQFF
once	TRBJ1-5	TRBV12-3/TRBV12-4	CASSDSSNQPQHF
.	TRBJ1-5	TRBV7-2	CASTATVRGQPQHF
once	TRBJ2-1	TRBV6-5	CASSYSGGGAYNEQFF
few	TRBJ2-1	TRBV4-1	CASSPKIALGTLPLF
.	TRBJ1-1	TRBV5-4	CASRQGATRNTEAFF
.	TRBJ2-2	TRBV2	CASSRQGYTGELFF
.	TRBJ2-7	TRBV4-2	CASSPKAAGPQGQYF
many	TRBJ1-5	TRBV28	CASSFGDSDWRNQPQHF
.	TRBJ1-1	TRBV12-3/TRBV12-4	CASRTGANTEAFF
.	TRBJ1-1	TRBV28	CATLEIGKGAEAFF
.	TRBJ1-5	TRBV5-1	CASSLDGGYSNQPQHF
.	TRBJ1-1	TRBV7-2	CASSLVAGQGTEAFF
many	TRBJ2-2	TRBV24-1	CATSDGGRRELFF
.	TRBJ1-6	TRBV11-2	CASSLDQGLSPLHF
.	TRBJ2-1	TRBV4-2	CASSPQKAGLYNEQFF
once	TRBJ1-1	TRBV29-1	CSVLARGVVNTEAFF
.	TRBJ1-1	TRBV2	CASTREGVGTEAFF
.	TRBJ2-5	TRBV1	CTSSQDHGGLQCETQYF
.	TRBJ1-2	TRBV19	CASSYRANYGYTF
.	TRBJ1-5	TRBV28	CASREGDQPQHF
.	TRBJ1-1	TRBV27	CASNLLGGSTEAFF
once	TRBJ1-5	TRBV15	CATSRGQDLRWSNQPQHF
.	TRBJ2-7	TRBV5-5	CASSSGAGTEQYF